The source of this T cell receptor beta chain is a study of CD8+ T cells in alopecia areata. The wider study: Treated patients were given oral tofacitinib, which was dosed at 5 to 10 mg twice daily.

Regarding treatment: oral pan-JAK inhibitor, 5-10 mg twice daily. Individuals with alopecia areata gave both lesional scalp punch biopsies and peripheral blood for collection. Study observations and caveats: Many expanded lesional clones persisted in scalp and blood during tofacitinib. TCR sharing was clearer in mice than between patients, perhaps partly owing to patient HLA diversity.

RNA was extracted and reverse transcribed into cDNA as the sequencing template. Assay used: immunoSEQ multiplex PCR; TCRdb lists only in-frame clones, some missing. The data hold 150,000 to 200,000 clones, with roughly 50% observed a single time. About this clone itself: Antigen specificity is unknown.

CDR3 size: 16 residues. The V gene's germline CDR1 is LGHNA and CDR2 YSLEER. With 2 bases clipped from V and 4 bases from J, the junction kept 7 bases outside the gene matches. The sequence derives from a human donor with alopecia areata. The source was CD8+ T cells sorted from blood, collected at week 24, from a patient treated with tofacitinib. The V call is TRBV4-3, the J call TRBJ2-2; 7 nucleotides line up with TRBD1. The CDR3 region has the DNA TGCGCCAGCAGCCAAATTCTCAGGGGGACCACCGGGGAGCTGTTTTTT. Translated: CASSQILRGTTGELFF.